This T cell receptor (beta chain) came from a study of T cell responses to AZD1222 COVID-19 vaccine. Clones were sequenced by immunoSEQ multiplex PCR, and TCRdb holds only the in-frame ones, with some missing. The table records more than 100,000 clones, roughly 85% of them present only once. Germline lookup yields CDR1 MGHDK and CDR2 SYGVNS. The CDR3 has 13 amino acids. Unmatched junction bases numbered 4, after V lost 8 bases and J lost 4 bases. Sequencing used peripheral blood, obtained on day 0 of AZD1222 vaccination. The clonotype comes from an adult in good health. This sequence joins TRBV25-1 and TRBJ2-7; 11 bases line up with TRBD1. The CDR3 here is CASGGTGGYEQYF. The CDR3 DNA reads TGTGCCAGCGGTGGGACAGGGGGGTACGAGCAGTACTTC.